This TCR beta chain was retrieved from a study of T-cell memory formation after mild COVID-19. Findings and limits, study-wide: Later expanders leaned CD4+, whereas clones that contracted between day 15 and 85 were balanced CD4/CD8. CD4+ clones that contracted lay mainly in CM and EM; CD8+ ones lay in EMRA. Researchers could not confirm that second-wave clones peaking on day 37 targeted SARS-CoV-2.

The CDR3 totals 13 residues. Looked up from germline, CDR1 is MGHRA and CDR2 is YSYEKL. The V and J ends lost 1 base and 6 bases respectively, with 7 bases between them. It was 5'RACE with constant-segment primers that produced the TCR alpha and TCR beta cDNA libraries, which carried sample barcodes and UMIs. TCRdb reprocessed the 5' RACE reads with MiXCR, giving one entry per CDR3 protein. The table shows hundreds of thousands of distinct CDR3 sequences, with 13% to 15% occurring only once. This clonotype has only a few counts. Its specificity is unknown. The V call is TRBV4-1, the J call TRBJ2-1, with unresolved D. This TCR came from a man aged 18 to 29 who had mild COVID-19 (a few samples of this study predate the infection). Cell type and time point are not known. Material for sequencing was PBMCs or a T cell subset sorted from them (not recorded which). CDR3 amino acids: CASSQVVFNEQFF. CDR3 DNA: TGCGCCAGCAGCCAAGTCGTATTCAATGAGCAGTTCTTC.